One sample yielded the 17 T cell receptor beta chains listed below, sequenced in a study of T cell responses to AZD1222 COVID-19 vaccine. Using immunoSEQ multiplex PCR, the repertoire was profiled, and TCRdb retains in-frame clones only, with some absent. The table shows roughly 150,000 clones, with about nine tenths occurring only once. The sample in question was peripheral blood, obtained after recovery from COVID-19. The receptors were sampled from an adult who had recovered from COVID-19.

V is TRBV9 and J is TRBJ2-3; 8 bases align to TRBD2. V was pared by 0 bases and J by 7 bases, with 10 bases of the junction left unmatched. The CDR3 covers 16 residues. CDR1 and CDR2 from the germline V gene are SGDLS and YYNGEE. CDR3 DNA sequence: TGTGCCAGCAGCGTAGCTAGTCGGGGGGGCGGGAATACGCAGTATTTT. As protein: CASSVASRGGGNTQYF.

The chain is built from TRBV7-9 and TRBJ1-5; TRBD1 is a possible D gene (6 bases). V lost 1 base and J 5 bases, leaving 15 bases between the germline ends. Germline loops: CDR1 SEHNR, CDR2 FQNEAQ (reference sequence). CDR3 length equals 16 residues. In DNA form, the CDR3 reads TGTGCCAGCAGCTTAGAGGGCAGGGGTTGGGATCAGCCCCAGCATTTT. It yields the protein CASSLEGRGWDQPQHF.

This chain connects TRBV10-3 to TRBJ2-5, with 13 positions matching TRBD2. The CDR3 runs 20 residues. Trimming at V came to 7 bases and at J to 1 base, leaving 18 bases not matched to a gene. Germline values: CDR1 ENHRY, CDR2 SYGVKD. CDR3 residues: CAIKGAPGLAGLAAQETQYF. The CDR3 DNA reads as TGTGCCATCAAGGGGGCTCCGGGACTAGCGGGACTAGCTGCCCAAGAGACCCAGTACTTC.

The rearrangement joins TRBV10-2 to TRBJ2-1; 14 bases map to TRBD2. The germline V gene encodes CDR1 WSHSY and CDR2 SAAADI. The CDR3 contains 16 residues. J was trimmed by 4 bases and V by 6 bases; bases with no gene match: 5. The CDR3 spells CASSPRLAGGYNEQFF. The CDR3 DNA sequence: TGCGCCAGCAGCCCGAGACTAGCGGGAGGGTACAATGAGCAGTTCTTC.

The rearrangement joins TRBV28 to TRBJ2-7, with D perhaps TRBD1 (5 bases). Trimming took off 5 bases at V and 0 bases at J, with 11 bases between the two ends. The germline gives CDR1 MDHEN, CDR2 SYDVKM. This CDR3 is built from 14 residues. CDR3 DNA sequence: TGTGCCAGCAGTCCTCTGGACAACTCCTACGAGCAGTACTTC. The encoded protein is CASSPLDNSYEQYF.

This clone was seen a single time. The chain has TRBV19 and TRBJ1-6, with D maybe TRBD1 (5 bases). The CDR3 length is 15 residues. V was shortened by 6 bases and J by 2 bases, with 11 bases between the two germline ends. Germline V lookup: CDR1 LNHDA, CDR2 SQIVND (reference sequence). The CDR3 DNA reads as TGTGCCAGTAGCCGGGGACCGACCTATAATTCACCCCTCCACTTT. This translates into CASSRGPTYNSPLHF. Full variable domain (missing parts from reference TRBV19 and TRBJ1-6): DGGITQSPKYLFRKEGQNVTLSCEQNLNHDAMYWYRQDPGQGLRLIYYSQIVNDFQKGDIAEGYSVSREKKESFPLTVTSAQKNPTAFYLCASSRGPTYNSPLHFGNGTRLTVT.

The chain carries TRBV7-9 and TRBJ2-2, with unresolved D. The CDR3 contains 14 residues. The germline V and J ends were trimmed by 4 bases and 5 bases, with 11 bases remaining between them. From germline, CDR1 is SEHNR and CDR2 FQNEAQ (reference sequence). This CDR3 reads CASSSNWKTGELFF. As DNA, the CDR3 is TGTGCCAGCAGCTCAAACTGGAAAACCGGGGAGCTGTTTTTT.

This clone has a single count. The V call is TRBV19, the J call TRBJ1-6; D is unresolved. The CDR3 has 16 residues. Per germline, CDR1 LNHDA and CDR2 SQIVND (reference sequence). Trimming removed 7 bases at V and 9 bases at J, with 22 bases between. Here the CDR3 DNA reads TGTGCCAGTACCCCTGATGGCAGAGACCTGGGTTCACCCCTCCACTTT. Translating gives CASTPDGRDLGSPLHF.

V is TRBV27 and J is TRBJ2-7; TRBD1 matches at 7 bases. The CDR3 extends over 13 amino acids. V shed 9 bases, J shed 2 bases, and the junction held 7 bases outside the gene matches. Germline V gene sequence: CDR1 MNHEY, CDR2 SMNVEV (reference sequence). CDR3 amino acids: CASRQDRPYEQYF. CDR3 nucleotide sequence: TGTGCCAGTCGGCAGGACAGGCCCTACGAGCAGTACTTC.

The chain carries TRBV6-2 or TRBV6-3 and TRBJ1-1; weak D call: TRBD1 (6 bases). The V end was cut by 2 bases, the J end by 7 bases, with 14 bases between. The CDR3 has 14 amino acids. The V gene's germline CDR1 is MNHEY and CDR2 SVGEGT. This chain's CDR3 is CASSYPGQTLEAFF. The CDR3 DNA follows: TGTGCCAGCAGTTACCCCGGACAGACACTTGAAGCTTTCTTT.

The J gene is TRBJ1-1, the V gene TRBV7-2; TRBD1 agrees at 7 bases. Germline-derived CDR1 and CDR2 are SGHTA and FQGNSA. The CDR3 is made up of 12 amino acids. V gave up 3 bases and J gave up 7 bases; unmatched junction bases: 2. CDR3 sequence (DNA): TGTGCCAGCAGCTTCAACAGGGGTGAAGCTTTCTTT. As protein: CASSFNRGEAFF.

The J gene is TRBJ2-5, the V gene TRBV5-1; TRBD2 might be the D (5 bases). V was shortened by 4 bases and J by 5 bases, with 21 bases between the two germline ends. Germline CDR1 reads SGHRS; CDR2 reads YFSETQ. The CDR3 length is 16 residues. This CDR3 is CASSPETGRVSETQYF. The CDR3 DNA reads TGCGCCAGCAGCCCAGAAACTGGGCGGGTCTCTGAGACCCAGTACTTC. Complete variable domain (other parts from reference TRBV5-1 and TRBJ2-5): KAGVTQTPRYLIKTRGQQVTLSCSPISGHRSVSWYQQTPGQGLQFLFEYFSETQRNKGNFPGRFSGRQFSNSRSEMNVSTLELGDSALYLCASSPETGRVSETQYFGPGTRLLVL.

The chain employs TRBV7-9 and TRBJ2-5; D possibly corresponds to TRBD2 (5 bases). V lost 4 bases and J lost 7, with 13 bases in between. The CDR3 covers 13 residues. CDR1 is SEHNR and CDR2 is FQNEAQ in the germline V gene (reference sequence). The CDR3 region has the DNA TGTGCCAGCAGCTCCCGGGCCGAGGGGACCCAGTACTTC. Its protein is CASSSRAEGTQYF. Combining the CDR3 with reference TRBV7-9 and TRBJ2-5 gives the whole variable domain DTGVSQNPRHKITKRGQNVTFRCDPISEHNRLYWYRQTLGQGPEFLTYFQNEAQLEKSRLLSDRFSAERPKGSFSTLEIQRTEQGDSAMYLCASSSRAEGTQYFGPGTRLLVL.

V usage is TRBV3-1 (or the pseudogene TRBV3-2) and J usage is TRBJ2-5; TRBD2 matches at 10 bases. V lost 1 base, J lost 5 bases, and 10 bases stayed unmatched. The CDR3 is 17 amino acids. Looked up from germline, CDR1 is LGHDT and CDR2 is YNNKEL (reference sequence). CDR3 sequence reads: CASSQGLAGVRLETQYF. CDR3 DNA sequence: TGTGCCAGCAGCCAAGGTCTAGCGGGAGTGAGGTTGGAGACCCAGTACTTC.

V is TRBV7-2 and J is TRBJ2-7, with D unclear. Per germline, CDR1 SGHTA and CDR2 FQGNSA. This CDR3 contains 14 residues. The V end lost 4 bases, the J end lost 2 bases, and 12 bases lay between the germline ends. The chain's CDR3 is CASSSDMPPYEQYF. DNA for the CDR3: TGTGCCAGCAGCTCCGACATGCCGCCCTACGAGCAGTACTTC.

The J gene is TRBJ1-4, the V gene TRBV19; D is ambiguous. Germline V gene lookup returns CDR1 LNHDA and CDR2 SQIVND (reference sequence). The CDR3 runs 16 residues. The V end was cut by 5 bases, the J end by 8 bases, with 21 bases between. DNA for the CDR3: TGTGCCAGTAGTGAGAGTGGAGGGTTCGGTCGAGAAAAACTGTTTTTT. Encoded protein: CASSESGGFGREKLFF.

This clone has more than one count but fewer than ten. The chain couples TRBV29-1 to TRBJ1-1; D uncertain. CDR3 length: 12 residues. The germline V and J ends were trimmed by 0 bases and 11 bases, with 13 bases remaining between them. The germline CDR1 and CDR2 sequences are SQVTM and ANQGSEA. The CDR3 DNA sequence: TGCAGCGTTGAAGAGGGCAGTCGGAACGCTTTCTTT. This gives the protein CSVEEGSRNAFF.